This TCR beta chain was sequenced during a study of T cells in Graves' hyperthyroidism and ophthalmopathy. A NOSPECS grade of at least 4, a Clinical Activity Score of at least 3 and duration under 3 months were recorded in ophthalmopathy patients. Only a few counts were recorded for this clonotype. Amplification of TCR beta CDR3 regions used RNA as the template. Carried out on the TCR CDR3, a first-round RT-PCR used the HTBI primer set. TCRdb fed the multiplex PCR reads into MiXCR, producing one record per CDR3 protein. The sample holds approximately 410,000 distinct CDR3 sequences; under 15% are singletons and the top ten take 13%. This clonotype originated in a man between 18 and 29 years old with Graves' ophthalmopathy. Input material: blood.

CDR3 sequence: CAWSPQNTEAFF. DNA for the CDR3: TGTGCCTGGAGTCCTCAGAACACTGAAGCTTTCTTT. The chain couples TRBV30 to TRBJ1-1, with no clear D. CDR1 is GTSNPN, CDR2 SVGIG, per germline (reference sequence). V was cut by 2 bases and J by 1 base, with 5 bases left in between. This CDR3 is built from 12 residues. Full variable domain (missing parts from reference TRBV30 and TRBJ1-1): SQTIHQWPATLVQPVGSPLSLECTVEGTSNPNLYWYRQAAGRGLQLLFYSVGIGQISSEVPQNLSASRPQDRQFILSSKKLLLSDSGFYLCAWSPQNTEAFFGQGTRLTVV.